Here is one T cell receptor (beta chain) with its context. The antigen this receptor binds is unknown. No quality values exist for individual bases; no much larger clone is one base distant. Sample time point, as interpreted from the label and publication: persistent/refractory GD, antithyroid drugs over 5 years with positive TRAb. For both TCR sequencing and RNA sequencing, RNA was extracted from PBMCs in TRIzol. The diagnosis of Graves' disease was made according to American Thyroid Association guidelines. The patients came from an endocrinology department in Xi'an, China. Each patient gave approximately 10 milliliters of peripheral blood, collected in an EDTA anticoagulant tube. Ficoll Paque Plus density gradient separation was used to isolate PBMCs, and no further T cell sorting was performed. An Agilent 2100 Bioanalyzer and agarose gel were used to assess RNA quality, and a NanoDrop 2000 was used to measure RNA concentration.

This record comes from a study of regulatory T cells in long-lasting Graves disease (dated by TCRdb to the early 2020s). General notes on the study: Persistent Graves' disease was defined as antithyroid drug treatment for over 5 years with persistently positive TSH receptor autoantibodies. Persistent Graves' disease patients were compared with newly diagnosed Graves' disease patients by peripheral blood TCR sequencing and RNA sequencing. The study was conducted in China and was registered as a clinical trial. TCR sequencing covered 13 persistent and some 20 newly diagnosed Graves' disease patients, about 35 samples in total. In the clinical cohort, patients with persistent Graves' disease had used antithyroid drugs for an average of about 10.3 years.

The CDR3 runs 15 residues from the cysteine to the phenylalanine. Of the read, only the CDR3 DNA is kept; its 45 bases are in frame from base 1. V loses 1 base of germline sequence and J loses 1 base, and the interval between the two ends is 10 bases. CDR1 and CDR2 were assigned from the germline V gene as LGHNA and YNFKEQ. Library prep was done by multiplex PCR. The data were produced on an Illumina HiSeq 4000. iRepertoire HTBI primers and Arm-PCR amplification of CDR3 regions were used to construct TCR beta libraries. Before sequencing, the PCR products went through gel purification. As for the authors' bioinformatics: Gene usage analysis of CDR3 amino acid clonotypes relied on the approximately 68 TRBV and 13 to 15 TRBJ segments identified across samples. COPE and FqMerger were used to merge filtered high-quality paired reads into contigs. Contigs were aligned with BLAST to IMGT TRBV, TRBD and TRBJ reference genes, and CDR3 was defined per IMGT. Any clonotype with a frequency above 0.1% was classified as a highly expanded clone. Repertoire diversity was measured by Shannon entropy, and V-J evenness by the Gini coefficient. A clonotype found in more than one individual was treated as public. TCRdb reran the public reads through fastp at Q25 and MiXCR, keeping productive beta chains. Rows merge per CDR3 protein into single entries with the most common DNA and genes. The V and J calls were determined by TCRdb, not by the authors. This sample is represented by 700,000 or so distinct CDR3 sequences; 25% to 30% of them were singletons. The top ten clonotypes cover around 42% of the sample.

Paper-wide results and their limitations: Only peripheral blood was studied, because thyroid tissue, the primary lesion, was inaccessible. TRBV28, TRBJ1-2 and TRBJ2-5 were preferentially used in persistent disease, while TRBV20-1 and TRBJ2-1 were favored in newly diagnosed disease. Compared with newly diagnosed patients, patients with persistent Graves' disease had lower TCR Shannon entropy and fewer highly expanded clones, which suggests clonal expansion. More public clonotypes were shared among persistent patients (roughly 2,700) than among newly diagnosed patients (approximately 1,000). Sequencing and analysis were restricted to the TCR beta chain. The authors acknowledged the small sample size as a limitation that may reduce accuracy.

The rearranged segments are TRBV4-2 and TRBJ1-1; 5 matching bases give a weak D call of TRBD1. This TCR was recovered from a female donor with Graves disease. This sample comprised peripheral blood mononuclear cells (PBMCs), obtained when the disease was refractory, from a patient treated with antithyroid drugs. The CDR3 region: CASSQVGQGNTEAFF. Read as DNA, the sequence is TGTGCCAGCAGCCAAGTCGGGCAGGGGAACACTGAAGCTTTCTTT.